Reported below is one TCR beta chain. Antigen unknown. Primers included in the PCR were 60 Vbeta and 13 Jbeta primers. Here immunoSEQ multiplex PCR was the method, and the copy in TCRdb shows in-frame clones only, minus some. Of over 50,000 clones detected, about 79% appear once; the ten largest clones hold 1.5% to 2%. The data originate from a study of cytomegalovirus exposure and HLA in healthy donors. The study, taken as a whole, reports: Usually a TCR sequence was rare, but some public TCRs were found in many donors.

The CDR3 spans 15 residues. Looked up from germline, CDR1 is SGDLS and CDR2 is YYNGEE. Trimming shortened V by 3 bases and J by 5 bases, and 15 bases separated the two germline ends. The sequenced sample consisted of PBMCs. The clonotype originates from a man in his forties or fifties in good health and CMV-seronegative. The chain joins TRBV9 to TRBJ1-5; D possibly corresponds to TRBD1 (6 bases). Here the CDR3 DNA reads TGTGCCAGCAGCGCCTCGGGGGGCTATGATCAGCCCCAGCATTTT. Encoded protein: CASSASGGYDQPQHF. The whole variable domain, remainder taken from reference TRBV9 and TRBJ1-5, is DSGVTQTPKHLITATGQRVTLRCSPRSGDLSVYWYQQSLDQGLQFLIQYYNGEERAKGNILERFSAQQFPDLHSELNLSSLELGDSALYFCASSASGGYDQPQHFGDGTRLSIL.